One and the same sample provided the 16 T cell receptor beta chains below, sequenced in a study of graft-versus-host responses after intestinal transplantation. For these receptors, no antigen is known. The protocol was immunoSEQ multiplex PCR, while the TCRdb copy is restricted to in-frame clones and leaves out a portion. The table includes 80,000 to 100,000 clones, 75% to 95% detected once. The input for sequencing was unstimulated CD4+ T cells sorted from spleen or lymph node cells, taken before transplant. These receptors came from a human donor who was the organ donor for an intestinal transplant.

The genes are TRBV10-3 and TRBJ1-1; a weak D match, TRBD1 (5 bases). CDR1 and CDR2 from the germline V gene are ENHRY and SYGVKD. Trimming pared 5 bases from V and 6 bases from J, leaving 16 bases between. CDR3 length: 14 residues. CDR3 sequence (DNA): TGTGCCATCAGTCACGTCGGGGGGACGGCTGAAGCTTTCTTT. Translation: CAISHVGGTAEAFF.

The DNA of the CDR3 is TGTGCCAGCTCAGGGAGAGCCTGGTCATACAATGAGCAGTTCTTC. The encoded protein is CASSGRAWSYNEQFF. The chain carries TRBV18 and TRBJ2-1; possible D gene TRBD2, 5 bases. Germline-derived CDR1 and CDR2 are KGHSH and LQKENI. V was pared by 5 bases and J by 4 bases, with 15 bases between. CDR3 length: 15 residues.

The chain couples TRBV6-5 to TRBJ1-1; no definite D call. Germline-derived CDR1 and CDR2 are MNHEY and SVGAGI. The CDR3 covers 14 residues. Trimming pared 3 bases from V and 6 bases from J, leaving 14 bases between. In DNA form, the CDR3 reads TGTGCCAGCAGTTATCACCGGGATTCCCCTGAAGCTTTCTTT. Its protein is CASSYHRDSPEAFF.

This sequence joins TRBV7-9 and TRBJ2-7; 7 nucleotides agree with TRBD2. After removal of 1 base from V and 4 bases from J, the junction contained 7 bases not matched to a gene. This CDR3 has 15 residues. Germline CDR1 and CDR2: SEHNR and FQNEAQ (reference sequence). Here the CDR3 DNA reads TGTGCCAGCAGCTTAGTCGGGGGAGGGTGGTACGAGCAGTACTTC. Its protein product is CASSLVGGGWYEQYF.

The chain is built from TRBV11-2 and TRBJ2-2; 8 nucleotides match TRBD2. This CDR3 region has 14 residues. Germline CDR1 is SGHAT and CDR2 is FQNNGV. J was trimmed by 6 bases and V by 5 bases; bases with no gene match: 5. This chain's CDR3 is CASSRLASAGELFF. The CDR3 region has the DNA TGTGCCAGCAGCCGACTAGCGAGCGCCGGGGAGCTGTTTTTT.

This chain uses TRBV30 with TRBJ1-5, with D tentatively TRBD1 (5 bases). CDR1 GTSNPN and CDR2 SVGIG come from the germline V gene (reference sequence). CDR3 size: 14 residues. V was cut by 3 bases and J by 6 bases, with 15 bases left in between. The CDR3 DNA sequence: TGTGCCTGGAGGAGGAGGGGCGCAACTCAGCCCCAGCATTTT. This codes for CAWRRRGATQPQHF. The full variable domain, in which reference TRBV30 and TRBJ1-5 provide the parts outside the CDR3, is SQTIHQWPATLVQPVGSPLSLECTVEGTSNPNLYWYRQAAGRGLQLLFYSVGIGQISSEVPQNLSASRPQDRQFILSSKKLLLSDSGFYLCAWRRRGATQPQHFGDGTRLSIL.

The rearrangement uses TRBV7-9 and TRBJ1-2, with unresolved D. The CDR3 has 14 amino acids. Germline-derived CDR1 and CDR2 are SEHNR and FQNEAQ (reference sequence). The ends were cut back, 2 bases at V and 6 bases at J, with 13 bases in the middle. This CDR3 is CASSLMLLSNGYTF. CDR3 DNA sequence: TGTGCCAGCAGCTTAATGTTACTTTCGAATGGCTACACCTTC.

The rearrangement joins TRBV27 to TRBJ1-2; TRBD1 agrees at 8 bases. J was trimmed by 2 bases and V by 4 bases; bases with no gene match: 15. Germline assignment: CDR1 MNHEY and CDR2 SMNVEV (reference sequence). This CDR3 has 18 residues. DNA for the CDR3: TGTGCCAGCAGTTCCAGAAAAGCGACAGGGGACGCCAACTATGGCTACACCTTC. Protein: CASSSRKATGDANYGYTF.

The chain has TRBV28 and TRBJ2-7; 8 bases map to TRBD2. V dropped 6 bases and J dropped 4; count of bases not matched to a gene: 11. Germline CDR1 reads MDHEN; CDR2 reads SYDVKM. CDR3 size: 15 residues. For the CDR3, the DNA is TGTGCCAGCAGGGCCGTCCCAGCGGGGGCTTACGAGCAGTACTTC. As protein: CASRAVPAGAYEQYF.

The V gene is TRBV6-1, the J gene TRBJ1-5; D not resolved. The ends were cut back, 7 bases at V and 0 bases at J, with 10 bases in the middle. Germline V CDR1 and CDR2: MNHNS, SASEGT. The CDR3 has 14 residues. The CDR3: CASTSDFSNQPQHF. The CDR3 DNA reads as TGTGCCAGCACATCCGACTTTAGCAATCAGCCCCAGCATTTT.

The V gene is TRBV12-5, the J gene TRBJ2-3; 7 bases are a match to TRBD2. The CDR3 length is 14 residues. CDR1 LGHNT and CDR2 FRNRAP come from the germline V gene. V shed 7 bases and J 5 bases; nucleotides not matched to a gene: 9. The DNA of the CDR3 is TGTGCTAGTGCCCTCAGCGGGGCGGGAGATACGCAGTATTTT. This codes for CASALSGAGDTQYF.

This rearrangement joins TRBV11-2 to TRBJ1-1, with D uncertain. There are 13 residues in the CDR3. Trimming removed 2 bases at V and 3 bases at J, with 7 bases between. Germline CDR1 and CDR2: SGHAT and FQNNGV. Written as DNA, the CDR3 is TGTGCCAGCAGCTTAACCCGGGACACTGAAGCTTTCTTT. It codes for CASSLTRDTEAFF.

V usage is TRBV6-6 and J usage is TRBJ2-5; D ambiguous. The J call may not be correct, given that the DNA end is closer to TRBJ2-7. Germline V CDR1 and CDR2: MNHNY, SVGAGI (reference sequence). The CDR3 is 16 amino acids. The CDR3 spells CASSYSHVVSSYEQYF. Here the CDR3 DNA reads TGTGCCAGCAGTTACTCTCACGTCGTAAGCTCCTACGAGCAGTACTTC.

This chain connects TRBV28 to TRBJ2-3, with 7 bases aligning to TRBD2. Germline CDR1 is MDHEN and CDR2 is SYDVKM. This CDR3 is 15 amino acids long. V was pared by 6 bases and J by 2 bases, with 8 bases of the junction left unmatched. In DNA, the CDR3 is TGTGCCAGCAGGATCTGGGGGGGACCCACAGATACGCAGTATTTT. Translating it yields CASRIWGGPTDTQYF.

The V and J genes are TRBV19 and TRBJ1-5, with D perhaps TRBD1 (6 bases). V lost 5 bases and J lost 5, with 10 bases in between. The CDR3 covers 13 residues. CDR1 LNHDA and CDR2 SQIVND come from the germline V gene (reference sequence). CDR3 bases: TGTGCCAGTAGTGGAACAGGGCATCAGCCCCAGCATTTT. It yields the protein CASSGTGHQPQHF. Using reference TRBV19 and TRBJ1-5 for the parts outside the CDR3, the full variable domain is DGGITQSPKYLFRKEGQNVTLSCEQNLNHDAMYWYRQDPGQGLRLIYYSQIVNDFQKGDIAEGYSVSREKKESFPLTVTSAQKNPTAFYLCASSGTGHQPQHFGDGTRLSIL.

V is TRBV29-1 and J is TRBJ2-3; no firm D call. The V gene lost 4 bases and the J gene lost 0 bases, with 5 bases spanning the gap. From germline, CDR1 is SQVTM and CDR2 ANQGSEA. The CDR3 consists of 12 residues. The CDR3 bases are TGCAGCGTTGGGCAGAGCACAGATACGCAGTATTTT. It encodes CSVGQSTDTQYF.